This T cell receptor (beta chain) was documented in a study of OX40 agonist ivuxolimab in advanced cancers. Patients with autoimmune history or systemic immunosuppression were excluded. Germline V lookup: CDR1 SGHVS, CDR2 FNYEAQ. CDR3 length: 13 amino acids. Between the trimmed V and J ends, which lost 1 base and 7 bases, there was a span of 8 bases. Repertoires were generated with immunoSEQ multiplex PCR, while TCRdb's copy carries only in-frame clones and drops some. The repertoire holds about 77,000 clones, with over 70% as singletons. This chain joins TRBV7-6 and TRBJ1-5, with D tentatively TRBD1 (6 bases). The material was CD4+ or CD8+ T cells sorted from blood, obtained in a trial of the OX40 agonist ivuxolimab. This TCR was sampled from an adult with an advanced solid tumor such as melanoma, head and neck, liver or kidney cancer. CDR3 loop: CASSLGGAQPQHF. The CDR3 DNA sequence: TGTGCCAGCAGCTTAGGGGGGGCCCAGCCCCAGCATTTT.